Many counts were recorded for the clone carrying this T cell receptor (beta chain). The data originate from a study of T-cell reconstitution after alpha-beta-depleted transplantation in children. Preparation of the TCRbeta library was carried out with unique molecular identifiers. One entry per CDR3 protein, called by TCRdb with MiXCR from the PCR reads. The data contain more than 120,000 distinct CDR3 sequences, 7.5% to 9% of them singletons. V was shortened by 3 bases and J by 2 bases, with 23 bases between the two germline ends. From germline, CDR1 is DFQATT and CDR2 SNEGSKA (reference sequence). The CDR3 is 18 residues long.

Specimen: PBMCs, mostly from graft donor cells, collected 180 days after TCRalphabeta/CD19-depleted stem cell transplant. This chain joins TRBV20-1 and TRBJ2-1, with D perhaps matching TRBD1 (6 bases). The receptor comes from a female patient aged 2 to 10 who had a stem cell transplant for congenital amegakaryocytic thrombocytopenia, so the T cells may come from the graft donor. In nucleotides, the CDR3 is TGCAGTGCTAGGGGGATTCCCCTCAGGGGAGTCCCCTACAATGAGCAGTTCTTC. Its translation is CSARGIPLRGVPYNEQFF.